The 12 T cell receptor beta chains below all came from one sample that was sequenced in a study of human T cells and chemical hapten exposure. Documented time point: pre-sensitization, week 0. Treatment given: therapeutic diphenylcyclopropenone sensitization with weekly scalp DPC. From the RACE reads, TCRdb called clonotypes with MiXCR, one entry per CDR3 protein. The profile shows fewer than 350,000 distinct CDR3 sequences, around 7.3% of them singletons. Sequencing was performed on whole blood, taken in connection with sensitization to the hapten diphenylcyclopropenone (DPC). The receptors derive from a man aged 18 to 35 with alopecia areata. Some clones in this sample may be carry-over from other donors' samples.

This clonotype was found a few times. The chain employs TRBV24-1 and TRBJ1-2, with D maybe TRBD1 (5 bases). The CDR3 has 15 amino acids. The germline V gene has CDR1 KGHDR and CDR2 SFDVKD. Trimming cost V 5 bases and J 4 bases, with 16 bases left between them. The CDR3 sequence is CATSGSGDGPYGYTF. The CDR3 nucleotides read TGTGCCACCAGTGGTAGCGGGGACGGCCCCTATGGCTACACCTTC.

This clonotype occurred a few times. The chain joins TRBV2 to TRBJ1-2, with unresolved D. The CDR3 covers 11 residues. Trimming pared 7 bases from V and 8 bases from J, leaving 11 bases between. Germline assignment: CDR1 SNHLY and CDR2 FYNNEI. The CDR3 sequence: CASILPGGYTF. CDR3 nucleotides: TGTGCCAGCATCCTCCCGGGAGGCTACACCTTC.

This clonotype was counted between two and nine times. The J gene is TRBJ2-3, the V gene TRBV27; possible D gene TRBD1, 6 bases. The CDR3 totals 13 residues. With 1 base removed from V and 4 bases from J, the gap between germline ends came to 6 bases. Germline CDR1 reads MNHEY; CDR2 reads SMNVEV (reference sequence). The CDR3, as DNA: TGTGCCAGCAGTTTATACAGGGCAGATACGCAGTATTTT. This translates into CASSLYRADTQYF.

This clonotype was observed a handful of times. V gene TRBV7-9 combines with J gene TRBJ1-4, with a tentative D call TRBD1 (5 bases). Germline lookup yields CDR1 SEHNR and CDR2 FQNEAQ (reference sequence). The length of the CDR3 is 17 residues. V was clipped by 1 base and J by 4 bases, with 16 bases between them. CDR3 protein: CASSLGRWAGINEKLFF. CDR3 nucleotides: TGTGCCAGCAGCTTAGGTCGTTGGGCAGGGATTAATGAAAAACTGTTTTTT.

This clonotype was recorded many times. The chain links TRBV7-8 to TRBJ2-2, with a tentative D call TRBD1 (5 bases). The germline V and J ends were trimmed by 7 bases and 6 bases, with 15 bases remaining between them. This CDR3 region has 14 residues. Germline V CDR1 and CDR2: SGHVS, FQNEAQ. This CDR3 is CASNRNRSPGELFF. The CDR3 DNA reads TGTGCCAGCAACCGGAACAGGAGTCCCGGGGAGCTGTTTTTT.

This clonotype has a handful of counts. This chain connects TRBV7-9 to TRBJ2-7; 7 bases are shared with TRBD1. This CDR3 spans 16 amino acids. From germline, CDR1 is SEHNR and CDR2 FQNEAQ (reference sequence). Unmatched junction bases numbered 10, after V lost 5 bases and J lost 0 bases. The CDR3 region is CASSISGGLSSYEQYV. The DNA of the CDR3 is TGTGCCAGCAGCATCTCAGGGGGTCTTAGCTCCTACGAGCAGTACGTC.

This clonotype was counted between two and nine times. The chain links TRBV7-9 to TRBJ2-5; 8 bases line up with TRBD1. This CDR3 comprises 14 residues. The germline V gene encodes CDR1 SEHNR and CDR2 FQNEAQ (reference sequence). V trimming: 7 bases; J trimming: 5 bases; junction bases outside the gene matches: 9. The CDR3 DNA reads TGTGCCAGCACCCAGCAGGGGGCGGAGGAGACCCAGTACTTC. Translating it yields CASTQQGAEETQYF.

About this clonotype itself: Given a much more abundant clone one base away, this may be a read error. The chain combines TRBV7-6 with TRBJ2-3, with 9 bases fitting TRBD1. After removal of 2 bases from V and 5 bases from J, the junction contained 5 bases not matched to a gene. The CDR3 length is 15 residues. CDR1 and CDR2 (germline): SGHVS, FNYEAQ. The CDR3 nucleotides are TGTGCCAGCAGCTTAAGCCGGACAGGGGTAGATACGCAGTATTTT. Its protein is CASSLSRTGVDTQYF.

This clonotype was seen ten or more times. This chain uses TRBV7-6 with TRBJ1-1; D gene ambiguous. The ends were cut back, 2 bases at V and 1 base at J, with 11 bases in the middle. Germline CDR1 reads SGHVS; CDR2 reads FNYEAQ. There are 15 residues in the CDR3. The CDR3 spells CASSLHPSENTEAFF. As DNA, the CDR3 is TGTGCCAGCAGCTTACACCCGTCGGAGAACACTGAAGCTTTCTTT. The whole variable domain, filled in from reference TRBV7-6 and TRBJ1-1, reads GAGVSQSPRYKVTKRGQDVALRCDPISGHVSLYWYRQALGQGPEFLTYFNYEAQQDKSGLPNDRFSAERPEGSISTLTIQRTEQRDSAMYRCASSLHPSENTEAFFGQGTRLTVV.

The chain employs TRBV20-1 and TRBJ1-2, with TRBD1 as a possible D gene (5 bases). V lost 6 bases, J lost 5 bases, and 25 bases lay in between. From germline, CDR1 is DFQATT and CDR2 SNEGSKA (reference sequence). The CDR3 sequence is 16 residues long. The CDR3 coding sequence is TGCAGTGCCAAAAGGCCCGGGGACCAGACTTTTTATGGCTACACCTTC. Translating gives CSAKRPGDQTFYGYTF.

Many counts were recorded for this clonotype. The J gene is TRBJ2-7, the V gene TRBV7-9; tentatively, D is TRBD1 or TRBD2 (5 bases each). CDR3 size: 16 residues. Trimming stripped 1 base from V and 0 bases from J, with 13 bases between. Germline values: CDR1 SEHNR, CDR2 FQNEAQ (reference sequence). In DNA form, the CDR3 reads TGTGCCAGCAGCTTAGAAGAGGGACCCAGCTCCTACGAGCAGTACGTC. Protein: CASSLEEGPSSYEQYV.

CDR3 loop: CSVQSGSTEAFF. Here the CDR3 DNA reads TGCAGCGTTCAGTCAGGGAGCACTGAAGCTTTCTTT. J is TRBJ1-1 and V is TRBV29-1, with TRBD1 as a possible D gene (5 bases). This CDR3 is built from 12 residues. V was clipped by 5 bases and J by 4 bases, with 11 bases between them. The germline CDR1 and CDR2 sequences are SQVTM and ANQGSEA.